The following is a T cell receptor beta chain sequence with its context. Antigen: not known. The sample originates from a study of T cell responses to AZD1222 COVID-19 vaccine. Broader study findings: Among those given AZD1222, only 6 or 7 were seropositive at baseline. Sampling captured repertoires only after the peak T cell response. Clonal diversity may have been underestimated in mostly white British donors.

Some clones are missing from TCRdb's copy, which holds only in-frame ones; the method was immunoSEQ multiplex PCR. The sample carries roughly 120,000 clones, 80% to 95% recorded once. The germline V gene has CDR1 GTSNPN and CDR2 SVGIG (reference sequence). With 2 bases removed from V and 0 bases from J, the gap between germline ends came to 11 bases. The CDR3 has 16 amino acids. Sequenced here: peripheral blood, sampled 28 days after the second AZD1222 dose. The clonotype originates from an adult who received the AZD1222 COVID-19 vaccine. The chain joins TRBV30 to TRBJ1-6; no clear D gene. Here the CDR3 DNA reads TGTGCCTGGAGTTTTAGGGAGAGCTCCTATAATTCACCCCTCCACTTT. Translation gives CAWSFRESSYNSPLHF.